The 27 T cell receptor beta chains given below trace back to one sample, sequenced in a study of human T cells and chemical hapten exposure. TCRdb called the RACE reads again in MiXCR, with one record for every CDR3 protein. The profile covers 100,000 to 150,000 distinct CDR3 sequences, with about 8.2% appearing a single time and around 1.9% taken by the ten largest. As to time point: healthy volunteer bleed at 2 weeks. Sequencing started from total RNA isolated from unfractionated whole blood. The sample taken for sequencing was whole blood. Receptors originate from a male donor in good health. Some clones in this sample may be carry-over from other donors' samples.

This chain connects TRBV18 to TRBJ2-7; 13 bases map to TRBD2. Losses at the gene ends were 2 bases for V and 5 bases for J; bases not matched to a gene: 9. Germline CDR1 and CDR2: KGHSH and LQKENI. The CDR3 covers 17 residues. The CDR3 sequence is CASSPTLLAGGPDEQYF. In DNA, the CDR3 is TGTGCCAGCTCACCAACTTTACTAGCGGGAGGGCCAGACGAGCAGTACTTC.

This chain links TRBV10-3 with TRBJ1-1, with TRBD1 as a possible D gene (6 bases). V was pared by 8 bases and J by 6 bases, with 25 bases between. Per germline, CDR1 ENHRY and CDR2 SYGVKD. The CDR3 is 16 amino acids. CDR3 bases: TGTGCCATCGGGTCCGACAGGTCGCCGGGGGGTCCTGAAGCTTTCTTT. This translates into CAIGSDRSPGGPEAFF.

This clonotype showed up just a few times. The CDR3 bases are TGTGCCAGCAGTTCGGACAGGAAGGAAGAAGCTTTCTTT. Translated, it gives CASSSDRKEEAFF. The rearrangement links TRBV12-3 or TRBV12-4 to TRBJ1-1; the match to TRBD1 covers 7 bases. CDR3 length: 13 residues. Trimming took 4 bases from V and 8 from J; bases not matched to a gene: 7.

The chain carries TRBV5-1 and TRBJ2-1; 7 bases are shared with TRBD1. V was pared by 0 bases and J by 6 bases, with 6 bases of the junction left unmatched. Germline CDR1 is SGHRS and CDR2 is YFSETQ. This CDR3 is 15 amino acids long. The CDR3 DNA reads TGCGCCAGCAGCTTGGGAGACAGGGTCATCAATGAGCAGTTCTTC. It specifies CASSLGDRVINEQFF.

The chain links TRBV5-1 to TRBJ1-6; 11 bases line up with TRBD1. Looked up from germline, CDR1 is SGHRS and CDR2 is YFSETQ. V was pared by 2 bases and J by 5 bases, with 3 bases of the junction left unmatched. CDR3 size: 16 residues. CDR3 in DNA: TGCGCCAGCAGCTTAGGACAGGGGGCGAATAATTCACCCCTCCACTTT. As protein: CASSLGQGANNSPLHF.

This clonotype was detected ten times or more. Written as DNA, the CDR3 is TGTGCTAGTGGCGGGACAGTTTCCTACGAGCAGTACTTC. This translates into CASGGTVSYEQYF. The chain recombines TRBV12-5 with TRBJ2-7, with TRBD1 identical over 7 bases. With 6 bases clipped from V and 1 base from J, the junction kept 3 bases outside the gene matches. Germline CDR1 LGHNT, CDR2 FRNRAP. CDR3 length: 13 residues.

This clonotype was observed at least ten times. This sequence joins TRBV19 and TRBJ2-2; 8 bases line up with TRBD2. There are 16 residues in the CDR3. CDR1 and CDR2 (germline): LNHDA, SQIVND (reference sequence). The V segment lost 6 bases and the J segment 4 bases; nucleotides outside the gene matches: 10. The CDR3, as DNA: TGTGCCAGTAGACCACCCGGGGGGGGTGGCACCGGGGAGCTGTTTTTT. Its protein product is CASRPPGGGGTGELFF. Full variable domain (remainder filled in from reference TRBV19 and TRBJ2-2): DGGITQSPKYLFRKEGQNVTLSCEQNLNHDAMYWYRQDPGQGLRLIYYSQIVNDFQKGDIAEGYSVSREKKESFPLTVTSAQKNPTAFYLCASRPPGGGGTGELFFGEGSRLTVL.

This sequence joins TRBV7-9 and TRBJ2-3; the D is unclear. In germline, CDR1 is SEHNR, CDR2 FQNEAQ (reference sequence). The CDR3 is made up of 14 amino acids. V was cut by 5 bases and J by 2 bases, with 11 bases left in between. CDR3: CASSTSAPTDTQYF. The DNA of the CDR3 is TGTGCCAGCAGCACCAGTGCCCCCACAGATACGCAGTATTTT.

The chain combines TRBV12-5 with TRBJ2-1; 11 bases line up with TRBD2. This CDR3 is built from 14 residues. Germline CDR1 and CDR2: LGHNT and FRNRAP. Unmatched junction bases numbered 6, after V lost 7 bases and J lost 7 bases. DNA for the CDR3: TGTGCTAGTGTAATAGCGGGAGGGCCGAATGAGCAGTTCTTC. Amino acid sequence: CASVIAGGPNEQFF.

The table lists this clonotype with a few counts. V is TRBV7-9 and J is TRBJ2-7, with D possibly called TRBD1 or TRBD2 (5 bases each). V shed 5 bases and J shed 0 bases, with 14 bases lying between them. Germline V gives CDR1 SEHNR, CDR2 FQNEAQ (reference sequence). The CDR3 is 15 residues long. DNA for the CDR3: TGTGCCAGCAGCCGAGGGGACGGGTACTCCTACGAGCAGTACTTC. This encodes CASSRGDGYSYEQYF.

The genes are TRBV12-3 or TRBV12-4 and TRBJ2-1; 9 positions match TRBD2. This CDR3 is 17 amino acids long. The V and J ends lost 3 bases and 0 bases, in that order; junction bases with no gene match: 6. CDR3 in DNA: TGTGCCAGCAGTTTCAGCGGGAGGCCAAGCTCCTACAATGAGCAGTTCTTC. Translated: CASSFSGRPSSYNEQFF.

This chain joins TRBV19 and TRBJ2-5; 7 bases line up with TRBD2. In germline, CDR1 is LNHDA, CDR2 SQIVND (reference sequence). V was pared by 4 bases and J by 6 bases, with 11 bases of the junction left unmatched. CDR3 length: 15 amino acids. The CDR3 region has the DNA TGTGCCAGTAGTACGAGAGCGGGGACCGTAAAGACCCAGTACTTC. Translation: CASSTRAGTVKTQYF.

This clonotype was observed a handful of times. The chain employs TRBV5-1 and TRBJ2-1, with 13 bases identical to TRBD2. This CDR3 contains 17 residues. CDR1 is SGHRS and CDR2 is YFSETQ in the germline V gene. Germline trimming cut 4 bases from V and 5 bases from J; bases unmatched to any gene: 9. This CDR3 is CASSPRLAGGRDNEQFF. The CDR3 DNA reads TGCGCCAGCAGCCCCCGACTAGCGGGGGGCCGGGACAATGAGCAGTTCTTC.

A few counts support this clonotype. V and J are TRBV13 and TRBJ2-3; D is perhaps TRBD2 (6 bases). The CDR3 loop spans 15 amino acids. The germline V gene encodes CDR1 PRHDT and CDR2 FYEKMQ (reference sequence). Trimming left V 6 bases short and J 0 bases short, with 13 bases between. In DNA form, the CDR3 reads TGTGCCAGCAGGTTTAGCGGAGACAGCACAGATACGCAGTATTTT. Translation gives CASRFSGDSTDTQYF.

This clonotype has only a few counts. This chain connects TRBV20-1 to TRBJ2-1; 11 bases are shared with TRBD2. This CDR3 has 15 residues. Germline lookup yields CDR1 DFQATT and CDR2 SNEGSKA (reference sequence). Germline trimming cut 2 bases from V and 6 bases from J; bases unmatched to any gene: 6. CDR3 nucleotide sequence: TGCAGTGCTAGACTAGCGGGGGGTTTTAGCAATGAGCAGTTCTTC. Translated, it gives CSARLAGGFSNEQFF.

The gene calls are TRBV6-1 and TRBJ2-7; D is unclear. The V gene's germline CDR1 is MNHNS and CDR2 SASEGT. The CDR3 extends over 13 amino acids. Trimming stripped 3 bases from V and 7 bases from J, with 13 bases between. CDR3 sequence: CASSDTGRDEQYF. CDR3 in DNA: TGTGCCAGCAGTGACACGGGCCGAGATGAGCAGTACTTC.

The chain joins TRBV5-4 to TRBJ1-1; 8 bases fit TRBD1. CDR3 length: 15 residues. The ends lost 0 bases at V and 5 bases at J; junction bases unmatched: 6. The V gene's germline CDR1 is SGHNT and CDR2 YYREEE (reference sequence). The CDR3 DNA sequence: TGTGCCAGCAGCTTGGTGCAGGGGGCCTGGACTGAAGCTTTCTTT. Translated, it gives CASSLVQGAWTEAFF. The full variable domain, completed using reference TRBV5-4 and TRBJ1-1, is ETGVTQSPTHLIKTRGQQVTLRCSSQSGHNTVSWYQQALGQGPQFIFQYYREEENGRGNFPPRFSGLQFPNYSSELNVNALELDDSALYLCASSLVQGAWTEAFFGQGTRLTVV.

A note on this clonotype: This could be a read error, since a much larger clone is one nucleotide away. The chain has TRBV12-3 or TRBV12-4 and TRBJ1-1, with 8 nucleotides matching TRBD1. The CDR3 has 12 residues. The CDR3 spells CVSSTGGTEAFF. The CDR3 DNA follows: TGTGTCAGCAGTACAGGGGGCACTGAAGCTTTCTTT.

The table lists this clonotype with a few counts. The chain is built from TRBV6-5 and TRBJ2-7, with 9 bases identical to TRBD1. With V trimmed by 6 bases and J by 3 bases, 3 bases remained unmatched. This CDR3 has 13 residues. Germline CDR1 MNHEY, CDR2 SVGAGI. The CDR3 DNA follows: TGTGCCAGCAGGGGGACAGGGTTCTACGAGCAGTACTTC. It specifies CASRGTGFYEQYF.

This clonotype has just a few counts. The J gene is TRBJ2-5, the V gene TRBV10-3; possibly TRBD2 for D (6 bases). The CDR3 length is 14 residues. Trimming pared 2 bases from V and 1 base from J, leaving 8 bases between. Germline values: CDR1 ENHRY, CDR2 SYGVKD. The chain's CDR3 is CAISEAGLQETQYF. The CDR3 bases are TGTGCCATCAGTGAGGCGGGGCTCCAAGAGACCCAGTACTTC.

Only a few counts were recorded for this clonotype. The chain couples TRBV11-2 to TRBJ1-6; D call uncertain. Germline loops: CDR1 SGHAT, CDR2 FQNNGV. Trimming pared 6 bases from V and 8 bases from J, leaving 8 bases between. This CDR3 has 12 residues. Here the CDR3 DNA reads TGTGCCAGCAGTTATCAGGATTCACCCCTCCACTTT. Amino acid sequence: CASSYQDSPLHF.

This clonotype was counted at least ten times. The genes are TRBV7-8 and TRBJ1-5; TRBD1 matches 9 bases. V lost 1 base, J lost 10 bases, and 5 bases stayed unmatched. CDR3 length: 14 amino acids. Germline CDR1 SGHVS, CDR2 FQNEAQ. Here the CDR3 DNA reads TGTGCCAGCAGCTTAGGACAGGGGGTACTACCCCAGCATTTT. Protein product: CASSLGQGVLPQHF. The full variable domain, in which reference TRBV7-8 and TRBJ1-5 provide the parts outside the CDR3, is GAGVSQSPRYKVAKRGQDVALRCDPISGHVSLFWYQQALGQGPEFLTYFQNEAQLDKSGLPSDRFFAERPEGSVSTLKIQRTQQEDSAVYLCASSLGQGVLPQHFGDGTRLSIL.

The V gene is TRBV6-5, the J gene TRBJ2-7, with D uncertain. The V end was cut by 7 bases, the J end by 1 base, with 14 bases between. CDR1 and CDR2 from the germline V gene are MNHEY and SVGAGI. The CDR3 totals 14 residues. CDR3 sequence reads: CASTNLGSSYEQYF. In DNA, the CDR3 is TGTGCCAGCACCAACCTTGGGTCATCCTACGAGCAGTACTTC.

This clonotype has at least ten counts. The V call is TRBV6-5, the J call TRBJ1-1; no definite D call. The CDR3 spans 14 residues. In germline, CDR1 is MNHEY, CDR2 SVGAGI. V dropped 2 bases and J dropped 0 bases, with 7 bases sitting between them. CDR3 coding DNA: TGTGCCAGCAGTTACAGGACGTTGAACACTGAAGCTTTCTTT. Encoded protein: CASSYRTLNTEAFF.

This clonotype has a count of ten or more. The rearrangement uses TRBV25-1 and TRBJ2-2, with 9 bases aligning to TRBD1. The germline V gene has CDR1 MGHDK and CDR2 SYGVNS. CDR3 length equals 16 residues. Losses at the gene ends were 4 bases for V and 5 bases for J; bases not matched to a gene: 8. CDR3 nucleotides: TGTGCCAGCAGTGCCCGCAGGACAGGGGCAACCGGGGAGCTGTTTTTT. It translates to CASSARRTGATGELFF.

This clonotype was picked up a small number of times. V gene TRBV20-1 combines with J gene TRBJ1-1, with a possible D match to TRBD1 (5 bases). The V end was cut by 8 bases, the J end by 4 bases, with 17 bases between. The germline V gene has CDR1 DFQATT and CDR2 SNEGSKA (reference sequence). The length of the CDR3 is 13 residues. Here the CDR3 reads CSTHGGGVTEAFF. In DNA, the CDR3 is TGCAGTACACACGGGGGAGGGGTCACTGAAGCTTTCTTT.

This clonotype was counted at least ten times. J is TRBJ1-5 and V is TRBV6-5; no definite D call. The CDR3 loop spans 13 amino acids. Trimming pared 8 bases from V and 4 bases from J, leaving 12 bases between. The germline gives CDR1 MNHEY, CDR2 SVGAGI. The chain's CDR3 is CASADGRNQPQHF. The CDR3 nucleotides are TGTGCCAGCGCCGACGGCAGAAATCAGCCCCAGCATTTT.